This is a list of T cell receptor beta chains from one sample in a study of CD8 T cells in ankylosing spondylitis. TCRdb used MiXCR to reprocess the 5' RACE reads, holding one entry per CDR3 protein. The repertoire holds a few hundred thousand distinct CDR3 sequences, with 9.5% to 13% as singletons. Sequencing was carried out using blood, either unsorted or a sorted T cell fraction (not recorded which). These receptors originate from a female donor with ankylosing spondylitis or in good health (not recorded which). Both conserved end residues are part of each CDR3. The D gene is left open where the match is weak. Size is stated for part of the rows, as once, few or many counts, or as a class when the clone is expanded.

NA | TRBJ1-4 | many | TRBV5-5 | TGTGCCAGCAGCTTGGGCTCTGACGGACAGACCCTGTTT | CASSLGSDGQTLF
NA | TRBJ2-2 | many | TRBV5-5 | TGTGCCAGCAGCTTCACAGTTAACACCGGGGAGCTGTTTTTT | CASSFTVNTGELFF
TRBD2 | TRBJ2-3 | few | TRBV7-4 | TGTGCCAGCAGCTTAGCCCTAGCGGGTGTTGGCACAGATACGCAGTATTTT | CASSLALAGVGTDTQYF
NA | TRBJ2-1 | many | TRBV7-2 | TGTGCCAGCAGCTTAGCCCTATACAATGAGCAGTTCTTC | CASSLALYNEQFF
TRBD2 | TRBJ2-5 | NA | TRBV5-1 | TGCGCCAGCAGCTTGGCCAGCGGGACTAAGACCCAGTACTTC | CASSLASGTKTQYF
TRBD1 | TRBJ2-5 | NA | TRBV24-1 | TGTGCCACCAGTGATCCCACAGGGGGAAAAGAGACCCAGTACTTC | CATSDPTGGKETQYF
NA | TRBJ2-7 | NA | TRBV5-1 | TGCGCCAGCTCCACCGGAGGCCTTAGCTCCTACGAGCAGTACTTC | CASSTGGLSSYEQYF
NA | TRBJ2-1 | many | TRBV28 | TGTGCCAGCAGTCCGGTGGGGGCCTCTTCCTACAATGAGCAGTTCTTC | CASSPVGASSYNEQFF
NA | TRBJ2-4 | many | TRBV7-2 | TGTGCCAGCACCCCGGGCGGCATTCAGTACTTC | CASTPGGIQYF
TRBD2 | TRBJ2-7 | NA | TRBV7-9 | TGTGCCAGCAGCAAAACTAGCGGGAGTAGGTACGAGCAGTACTTC | CASSKTSGSRYEQYF
TRBD2 | TRBJ2-2 | few | TRBV20-1 | TGCAGTGCCGGCGTCCCGGGGGGAAACACCGGGGAGCTGTTTTTT | CSAGVPGGNTGELFF
NA | TRBJ2-7 | many | TRBV6-2/TRBV6-3 | TGTGCCAGCAGTTCCCATTTCCGAGAGGGCGAGCAGTACTTC | CASSSHFREGEQYF
TRBD2 | TRBJ2-1 | NA | TRBV27 | TGTGCCAGCAGTTTACGGGCGGGAGGGCCTGAGCAGTTCTTC | CASSLRAGGPEQFF
TRBD1 | TRBJ1-2 | NA | TRBV28 | TGTGCCAGCAGCGGTGGACAGGGGATTTTGGGCTACACCTTC | CASSGGQGILGYTF
NA | TRBJ1-5 | few | TRBV10-3 | TGTGCCATCAGTGCCTCGAGGTCTAGCAATCAGCCCCAGCATTTT | CAISASRSSNQPQHF
NA | TRBJ1-1 | many | TRBV6-4 | TGTGCCAGCAGTAGAGAGGCCCTCGGGACTGAAGCTTTCTTT | CASSREALGTEAFF
NA | TRBJ1-5 | NA | TRBV7-2 | TGTGCCAGCAGCTTAGCTGAGCCCGGGACTCAATCGTATCAGCCCCAGCATTTT | CASSLAEPGTQSYQPQHF
TRBD1 | TRBJ2-2 | many | TRBV28 | TGTGCCAGCAGCTGGGACAGAAAACGTACCGGGGAGCTGTTTTTT | CASSWDRKRTGELFF
TRBD2 | TRBJ2-1 | many | TRBV7-2 | TGTGCCAGCAGCTTAGGGTGGGGACTAAATGAGCAGTTCTTC | CASSLGWGLNEQFF
NA | TRBJ1-1 | few | TRBV18 | TGTGCCAGCTCATCCGGAAAAGAAGCTTTCTTT | CASSSGKEAFF
TRBD2 | TRBJ2-5 | NA | TRBV7-9 | TGTGCCAGCAGCTTAGATCGACTAGCGGGGGAGCAAGAGACCCAGTACTTC | CASSLDRLAGEQETQYF
NA | TRBJ1-1 | few | TRBV27 | TGTGCCAGCAATTCCCACGGGGTCCACGATTTGAACACTGAAGCTTTCTTT | CASNSHGVHDLNTEAFF
NA | TRBJ2-1 | many | TRBV5-1 | TGCGCCAGCAGCCCCTTTCAGGGCGGGACCTACAATGAGCAGTTCTTC | CASSPFQGGTYNEQFF
TRBD1 | TRBJ1-5 | many | TRBV7-8 | TGTGCCAGCAGACAGGGGGGTCTCAATCAGCCCCAGCATTTT | CASRQGGLNQPQHF
NA | TRBJ2-4 | many | TRBV5-1 | TGCGCCAGCAGCTCCCAGGGAGACATTCAGTACTTC | CASSSQGDIQYF
NA | TRBJ2-3 | many | TRBV29-1 | TGCAGCGTCCGGACTACCCGGGGCACAGATACGCAGTATTTT | CSVRTTRGTDTQYF
TRBD1 | TRBJ1-1 | many | TRBV20-1 | TGCAGTGCTAGAGGGGGACAGGGAACTTTGAACACTGAAGCTTTCTTT | CSARGGQGTLNTEAFF
NA | TRBJ2-1 | many | TRBV24-1 | TGTGCCACCAGTGATTTCACTAGTCGCAATGAGCAGTTCTTC | CATSDFTSRNEQFF
NA | TRBJ1-2 | NA | TRBV7-9 | TGTGCCAGCAGCTTAGACCAGACTGGCTACACCTTC | CASSLDQTGYTF
TRBD2 | TRBJ2-1 | NA | TRBV9 | TGTGCCAGCAGCGTAGCGTTGGGGGGGGAGTTCTTC | CASSVALGGEFF
TRBD1 | TRBJ2-1 | NA | TRBV7-9 | TGTGCCAGCAGCTTCTCGGAGCAGGGGGCGAATGAGCAGTTCTTC | CASSFSEQGANEQFF
TRBD1 | TRBJ2-1 | many | TRBV19 | TGTGCCAGTAGTACCCGACAGGGACGCTCCTACAATGAGCAGTTCTTC | CASSTRQGRSYNEQFF